What follows describes a single T cell receptor (beta chain). The assay was immunoSEQ multiplex PCR, and TCRdb's table has in-frame clones only and misses some. Of around 30,000 clones in the sample, 89% were seen once. These data come from a study of multiple sclerosis patients with progressive multifocal leukoencephalopathy. The CDR3 totals 12 residues. Germline values: CDR1 SEHNR, CDR2 FQNEAQ (reference sequence). V was trimmed by 7 bases and J by 7 bases, leaving 13 bases between them. Time point here: more than five months of natalizumab therapy. The chain combines TRBV7-9 with TRBJ1-2; D is unresolved. The receptor was isolated from a human donor with multiple sclerosis. The source material was PBMCs, sampled from a patient treated with natalizumab. The CDR3 DNA sequence: TGTGCCAGCAACCGGGTAATGAGTGGCTACACCTTC. Translation: CASNRVMSGYTF.